One and the same sample provided the 8 T cell receptor beta chains below, sequenced in a study of blood T cell repertoires in COVID-19. The repertoire was sequenced with immunoSEQ multiplex PCR; TCRdb's copy has only in-frame clones and lacks some. This table has approximately 63,000 clones, 80% to 90% appearing once. Sequenced input: peripheral blood. These receptors all come from a woman aged 60-75 years with COVID-19, enrolled during active disease.

This clone was recorded only once. V gene TRBV2 combines with J gene TRBJ1-5; D is unclear. Between the trimmed V and J ends, which lost 6 bases and 0 bases, there was a span of 12 bases. The CDR3 is 15 residues long. Germline V CDR1 and CDR2: SNHLY, FYNNEI. The CDR3 loop reads CASREDRDSNQPQHF. DNA for the CDR3: TGTGCCAGCAGGGAGGACCGGGATAGCAATCAGCCCCAGCATTTT.

The genes are TRBV7-9 and TRBJ1-2; TRBD1 might be the D (6 bases). The germline gives CDR1 SEHNR, CDR2 FQNEAQ (reference sequence). Trimming left V 2 bases short and J 4 bases short, with 8 bases between. The CDR3 has 13 amino acids. CDR3 DNA: TGTGCCAGCAGCTTAATACAGGGCTATGGCTACACCTTC. Amino acids: CASSLIQGYGYTF.

The rearrangement links TRBV10-1 to TRBJ1-4; tentative D call: TRBD1 (5 bases). Germline V gene sequence: CDR1 WNHNN, CDR2 SYGVQD (reference sequence). This CDR3 has 13 residues. V was pared by 6 bases and J by 0 bases, with 5 bases between. For the CDR3, the DNA is TGCGCCAGCAGGGGGCCAACTAATGAAAAACTGTTTTTT. This codes for CASRGPTNEKLFF.

This chain connects TRBV6-5 to TRBJ1-1; D not certain. This CDR3 is 13 amino acids long. CDR1 is MNHEY and CDR2 is SVGAGI in the germline V gene. Trimming left V 5 bases short and J 4 bases short, with 11 bases between. The CDR3 here is CASSHRTGTEAFF. DNA of the CDR3: TGTGCCAGCAGTCACCGAACGGGCACTGAAGCTTTCTTT.

The genes are TRBV5-1 and TRBJ1-5; 11 bases fit TRBD1. Germline CDR1 and CDR2: SGHRS and YFSETQ. This CDR3 has 15 residues. V lost 4 bases and J lost 7; bases outside the gene matches: 7. CDR3 nucleotides: TGCGCCAGCAGCCCGGACAGGGGGCAAGGCCAGCCCCAGCATTTT. Translated: CASSPDRGQGQPQHF. Together with reference TRBV5-1 and TRBJ1-5, the CDR3 gives the full variable domain: KAGVTQTPRYLIKTRGQQVTLSCSPISGHRSVSWYQQTPGQGLQFLFEYFSETQRNKGNFPGRFSGRQFSNSRSEMNVSTLELGDSALYLCASSPDRGQGQPQHFGDGTRLSIL.

This clone was seen just once. The V and J genes are TRBV29-1 and TRBJ2-1; 8 bases map to TRBD1. Germline CDR1 is SQVTM and CDR2 is ANQGSEA. The V gene end was trimmed by 6 bases and the J gene end by 3 bases; junction bases not matched to a gene: 16. This CDR3 is built from 17 residues. The CDR3 DNA reads as TGCAGCGTCGAAAGGGCTTGGGGACAGGAGAACTACAATGAGCAGTTCTTC. Translation: CSVERAWGQENYNEQFF.

The V and J genes are TRBV2 and TRBJ2-3; D not resolved. The CDR3 is 13 amino acids. V shed 1 base and J shed 6 bases, with 8 bases lying between them. Germline-derived CDR1 and CDR2 are SNHLY and FYNNEI. CDR3 sequence (DNA): TGTGCCAGCAGTGAAGTGCGATGGGATACGCAGTATTTT. This codes for CASSEVRWDTQYF. The complete variable domain, with remaining parts taken from reference TRBV2 and TRBJ2-3, reads EPEVTQTPSHQVTQMGQEVILRCVPISNHLYFYWYRQILGQKVEFLVSFYNNEISEKSEIFDDQFSVERPDGSNFTLKIRSTKLEDSAMYFCASSEVRWDTQYFGPGTRLTVL.

The genes are TRBV5-1 and TRBJ1-2, with 10 bases fitting TRBD1. Germline loops: CDR1 SGHRS, CDR2 YFSETQ. With 0 bases clipped from V and 4 bases from J, the junction kept 0 bases outside the gene matches. The CDR3 contains 14 residues. The CDR3 region is CASSLGQGAYGYTF. CDR3 in DNA: TGCGCCAGCAGCTTGGGACAGGGGGCCTATGGCTACACCTTC.